The sequence of this T cell receptor (beta chain) was determined in a study of cytomegalovirus exposure and HLA in healthy donors. On the study more broadly: It was reported in a later analysis that the same platform had been used for the 110 or so validation repertoires as for the approximately 670 first-cohort repertoires. Study conclusions and caveats: There were under 200 TCR beta chains listed as cytomegalovirus-associated.

TCRdb keeps only in-frame clones here, not all; method: immunoSEQ multiplex PCR. The sample includes approximately 140,000 clones, almost 90% of them seen just once. This clone was counted between two and nine times. The antigen remains undetermined. Other DNA sequences in this sample translate to the same CDR3. Germline V gene sequence: CDR1 LNHDA, CDR2 SQIVND (reference sequence). With V trimmed by 6 bases and J by 5 bases, 4 bases remained unmatched. There are 14 residues in the CDR3. The receptor's source is a young woman in good health and CMV-seropositive. Sequenced material: PBMCs. The chain links TRBV19 to TRBJ1-4, with 9 positions matching TRBD1. CDR3 DNA sequence: TGTGCCAGTAGCGTACAGGGGGCGAATGAAAAACTGTTTTTT. It is translated as CASSVQGANEKLFF.